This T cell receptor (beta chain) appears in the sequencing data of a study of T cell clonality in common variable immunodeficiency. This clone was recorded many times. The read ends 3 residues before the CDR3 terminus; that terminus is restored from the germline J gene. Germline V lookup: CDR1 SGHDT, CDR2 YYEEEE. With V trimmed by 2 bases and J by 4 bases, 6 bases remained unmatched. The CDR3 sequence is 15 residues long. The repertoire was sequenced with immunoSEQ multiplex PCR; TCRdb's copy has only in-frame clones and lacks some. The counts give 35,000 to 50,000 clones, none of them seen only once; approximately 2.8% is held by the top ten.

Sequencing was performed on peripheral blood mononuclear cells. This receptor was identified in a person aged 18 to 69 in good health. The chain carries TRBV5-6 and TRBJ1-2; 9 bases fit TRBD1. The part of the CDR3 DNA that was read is TGTGCCAGCAGCTTTCGAGGGACAGGGACCTATGGC. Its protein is CASSFRGTGTYG. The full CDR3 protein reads CASSFRGTGTYGYTF.